Given below is one TCR beta chain in context. CDR1 is MGHDK and CDR2 is SYGVNS in the germline V gene. V was pared by 5 bases and J by 8 bases, with 15 bases between. The CDR3 is 13 residues long. The method was immunoSEQ multiplex PCR; TCRdb's version includes in-frame clones alone and lacks a portion of them. The repertoire consists of more than 65,000 clones, with 85% to 95% occurring once and the leading ten covering 0.55% to 0.8%. The sample is drawn from a study of cytomegalovirus exposure and HLA in healthy donors. The V call is TRBV25-1, the J call TRBJ1-2; no clear D gene. This receptor was identified in a man aged 18 to 29 in good health and CMV-seronegative. The sequencing sample was made of PBMCs. CDR3 nucleotides: TGTGCCAGCAGTAGGGCGGGAGGCGGAGGCTACACCTTC. Protein product: CASSRAGGGGYTF.